This T cell receptor beta chain was recovered during a study of early T cells in non-severe SARS-CoV-2 infection. Deletions cut 5 bases from V and 6 bases from J, with 20 bases between. The CDR3 has 15 amino acids. Germline CDR1 and CDR2: SGHAT and FQNNGV. Attached unique molecular identifiers marked individual cDNA molecules. TCRdb reprocessed the 5' RACE reads with MiXCR, giving one entry per CDR3 protein. The table includes around 40,000 distinct CDR3 sequences, about 6.3% detected once. This clonotype showed up many times. The chain has TRBV11-2 and TRBJ2-7; the D is unclear. This TCR derives from an adult who was a healthcare worker with PCR-confirmed SARS-CoV-2 infection or an uninfected control (not recorded which). The sequenced material came from whole blood. For the CDR3, the DNA is TGTGCCAGCAGCCGTCTTTCTCCTGTCCTCTTCGAGCAGTACTTC. The encoded protein is CASSRLSPVLFEQYF.